Shown below are 2 T cell receptor beta chains from a single sample sequenced in a study of cytomegalovirus exposure and HLA in healthy donors. The study ran its PCR with 60 Vbeta and 13 Jbeta primers. Measured with immunoSEQ multiplex PCR; TCRdb has only the in-frame clones, and not every one. The table shows roughly 290,000 clones, with about four fifths occurring only once. The sample taken for sequencing was PBMCs. The source is a girl aged 2 to 10 in good health and CMV-seronegative.

This sequence joins TRBV28 and TRBJ1-1; D remains unclear. The V gene lost 6 bases and the J gene lost 8 bases, with 7 bases spanning the gap. CDR3 size: 10 residues. Germline values: CDR1 MDHEN, CDR2 SYDVKM. CDR3 DNA: TGTGCCAGCAGCCGGAGGGAAGCTTTCTTT. Translating gives CASSRREAFF.

The chain recombines TRBV10-2 with TRBJ2-3; 7 bases are shared with TRBD2. Germline trimming cut 4 bases from V and 8 bases from J; bases unmatched to any gene: 9. CDR3 length: 14 residues. CDR1 is WSHSY and CDR2 is SAAADI in the germline V gene. The CDR3 DNA reads as TGCGCCAGCAGTGGGCTAGCGGAACCGGGTACGCAGTATTTT. This sequence encodes CASSGLAEPGTQYF.